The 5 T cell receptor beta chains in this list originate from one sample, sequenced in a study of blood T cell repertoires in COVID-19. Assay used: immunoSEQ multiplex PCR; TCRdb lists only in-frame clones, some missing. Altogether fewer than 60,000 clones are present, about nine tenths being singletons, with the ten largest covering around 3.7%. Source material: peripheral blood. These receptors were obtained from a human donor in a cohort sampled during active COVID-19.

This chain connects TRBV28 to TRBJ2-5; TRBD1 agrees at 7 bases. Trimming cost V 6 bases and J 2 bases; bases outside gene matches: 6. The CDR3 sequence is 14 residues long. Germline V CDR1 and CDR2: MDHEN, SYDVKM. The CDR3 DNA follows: TGTGCCAGCAGCAACCCGACAGGGCAAGAGACCCAGTACTTC. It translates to CASSNPTGQETQYF.

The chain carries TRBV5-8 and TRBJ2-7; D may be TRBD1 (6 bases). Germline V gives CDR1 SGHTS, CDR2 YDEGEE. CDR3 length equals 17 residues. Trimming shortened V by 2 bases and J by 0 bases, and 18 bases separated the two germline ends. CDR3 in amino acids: CASSLLSVWTVSYEQYF. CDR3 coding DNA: TGTGCCAGCAGCTTATTGAGTGTTTGGACAGTCTCCTACGAGCAGTACTTC.

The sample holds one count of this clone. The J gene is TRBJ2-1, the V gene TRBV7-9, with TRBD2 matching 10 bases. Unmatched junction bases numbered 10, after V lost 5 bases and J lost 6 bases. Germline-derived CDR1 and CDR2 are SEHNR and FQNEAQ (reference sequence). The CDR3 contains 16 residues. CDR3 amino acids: CASSPSAAGGGNEQFF. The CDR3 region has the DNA TGTGCCAGCAGCCCGTCCGCAGCGGGAGGGGGCAATGAGCAGTTCTTC.

CDR3 bases: TGTGCCAGCAGGCCCCAGGGGCTTCACGAGCAGTACGTC. Its protein product is CASRPQGLHEQYV. The chain links TRBV6-5 to TRBJ2-7, with a possible D match to TRBD1 (6 bases). The CDR3 runs to 13 residues. Trimming removed 6 bases from V and 5 bases from J, with 14 bases in between. Germline CDR1 MNHEY, CDR2 SVGAGI.

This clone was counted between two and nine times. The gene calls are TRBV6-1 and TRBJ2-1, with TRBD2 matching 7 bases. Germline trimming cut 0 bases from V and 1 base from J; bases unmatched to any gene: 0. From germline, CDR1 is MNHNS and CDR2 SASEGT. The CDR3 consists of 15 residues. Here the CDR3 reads CASSEAAGSYNEQFF. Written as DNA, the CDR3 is TGTGCCAGCAGTGAAGCAGCGGGGTCCTACAATGAGCAGTTCTTC.